These T cell receptor beta chains were read from a single sample in a study of early T cells in non-severe SARS-CoV-2 infection. TCRdb passed the 5' RACE reads through MiXCR, listing each CDR3 protein once. The repertoire consists of nearly 45,000 distinct CDR3 sequences, with 11% occurring once and the leading ten covering roughly 22%. The sequenced sample was whole blood. Receptors were obtained from an adult who was a healthcare worker with PCR-confirmed SARS-CoV-2 infection or an uninfected control (not recorded which). CDR3s include the opening cysteine and the closing phenylalanine or tryptophan. Each record gives: D gene, J gene, clone size, V gene, CDR3 DNA, CDR3 protein. D genes are given only for firm matches. Some rows mark clone size as missing; the rest say once, few, many or name a class of expanded clone.

d_gene: .
j_gene: TRBJ2-2
abundance: many
v_gene: TRBV15
CDR3nt: TGTGCCACCAGCAGAGAAACGAACACCGGGGAGCTGTTTTTT
CDR3aa: CATSRETNTGELFF

d_gene: TRBD1
j_gene: TRBJ1-2
abundance: .
v_gene: TRBV10-2
CDR3nt: TGCGCCAGCAGTGGGGACAGGGTGAGCTACACCTTC
CDR3aa: CASSGDRVSYTF

d_gene: .
j_gene: TRBJ1-6
abundance: few
v_gene: TRBV7-2
CDR3nt: TGTGCCAGCAGCTTAGATGTAGGCTATAATTCACCCCTCCACTTT
CDR3aa: CASSLDVGYNSPLHF

d_gene: .
j_gene: TRBJ2-6
abundance: many
v_gene: TRBV7-6
CDR3nt: TGTGCCAGCAGCCCACAGGTAGCTGGGGCCAACGTCCTGACTTTC
CDR3aa: CASSPQVAGANVLTF

d_gene: TRBD1
j_gene: TRBJ1-6
abundance: .
v_gene: TRBV7-9
CDR3nt: TGTGCCAGCAGCTCGGACAGGGGAACCTATTCACCCCTCCACTTT
CDR3aa: CASSSDRGTYSPLHF

d_gene: .
j_gene: TRBJ1-5
abundance: many
v_gene: TRBV9
CDR3nt: TGTGCCAGCAGTATCGAAGGTCAGCCCCAGCATTTT
CDR3aa: CASSIEGQPQHF

d_gene: .
j_gene: TRBJ2-1
abundance: many
v_gene: TRBV29-1
CDR3nt: TGCAGCGTTGTTCTTCAGGGTAGAGCCTACAATGAGCAGTTCTTC
CDR3aa: CSVVLQGRAYNEQFF

d_gene: TRBD1
j_gene: TRBJ1-3
abundance: .
v_gene: TRBV4-2
CDR3nt: TGTGCCAGCAGCCAAGATTACGGGGGGGCAGGGGGCTCTGGAAACACCATATATTTT
CDR3aa: CASSQDYGGAGGSGNTIYF

d_gene: TRBD2
j_gene: TRBJ2-7
abundance: few
v_gene: TRBV7-9
CDR3nt: TGTGCCAGCAGCGGGAGGGCCCCCCACGAGCAGTACTTC
CDR3aa: CASSGRAPHEQYF

d_gene: .
j_gene: TRBJ1-5
abundance: many
v_gene: TRBV7-2
CDR3nt: TGTGCCAGCAGCTTATCTGATCACAATCAGCCCCAGCATTTT
CDR3aa: CASSLSDHNQPQHF

d_gene: TRBD1
j_gene: TRBJ1-2
abundance: many
v_gene: TRBV11-2
CDR3nt: TGTGCCAGCAGCCGGTTACAGGGGGCTAACTATGGCTACACCTTC
CDR3aa: CASSRLQGANYGYTF

d_gene: TRBD1
j_gene: TRBJ2-7
abundance: many
v_gene: TRBV20-1
CDR3nt: TGCAGTGCCGATACAGGGGGCATAAGCTCCTACGAGCAGTACTTC
CDR3aa: CSADTGGISSYEQYF

d_gene: TRBD2
j_gene: TRBJ2-7
abundance: many
v_gene: TRBV12-3/TRBV12-4
CDR3nt: TGTGCCAGCAGTTTCCGGCGGGAGTGGGACGAGCAGTACTTC
CDR3aa: CASSFRREWDEQYF

d_gene: .
j_gene: TRBJ1-5
abundance: many
v_gene: TRBV20-1
CDR3nt: TGCAGTGCAAAAACCACGGGTCAACAGCCCCAGCATTTT
CDR3aa: CSAKTTGQQPQHF

d_gene: TRBD2
j_gene: TRBJ2-3
abundance: few
v_gene: TRBV29-1
CDR3nt: TGCAGCGTTGAAGTTAGCGGGAGGGCCTTAGATACGCAGTATTTT
CDR3aa: CSVEVSGRALDTQYF

d_gene: TRBD1
j_gene: TRBJ1-3
abundance: many
v_gene: TRBV20-1
CDR3nt: TGCAGTGCCCGGACAGGGTCTGGAAACACCATATTCGTCCTCCGACCGTATTTT
CDR3aa: CSARTGSGNTIFVLRPYF

d_gene: .
j_gene: TRBJ2-5
abundance: many
v_gene: TRBV29-1
CDR3nt: TGCAGCGTTCGGGGTCCCGAAGAGACCCAGTACTTC
CDR3aa: CSVRGPEETQYF

d_gene: .
j_gene: TRBJ2-1
abundance: .
v_gene: TRBV29-1
CDR3nt: TGCAGCGTTGAAGAAGTGGGCAGGGCGGATGAGCAGTTCTTC
CDR3aa: CSVEEVGRADEQFF

d_gene: TRBD1
j_gene: TRBJ1-2
abundance: many
v_gene: TRBV7-9
CDR3nt: TGTGCCAGCAGCTTGGCCGGGACAGAGAATGGCTACACCTTC
CDR3aa: CASSLAGTENGYTF

d_gene: TRBD2
j_gene: TRBJ2-5
abundance: few
v_gene: TRBV28
CDR3nt: TGTGCCAGCGGGACTACCTTTAAGAAGACCCAGTACTTC
CDR3aa: CASGTTFKKTQYF